The present entry profiles one TCR beta chain with its context. The data derive from a study of blood T cell repertoires in COVID-19. At the level of the study: In each case, the material was cDNA or gDNA derived from T cells, B-cell-depleted T cells, or PBMCs.

The study assigned cohorts using participant-reported clinical history. Under the authors' procedure: How many nucleated cells were present was estimated from reference gene primer amplification. Data came from immunoSEQ multiplex PCR; TCRdb stores just in-frame clones and leaves some out. From that table come the V and J calls and clone size; the DNA was used to work out D and trimming. The sample contains fewer than 500,000 clones, 70% to 90% of which appear only once. Germline V gives CDR1 MNHEY, CDR2 SVGAGI. Trimming left V 6 bases short and J 7 bases short, with 15 bases between. The CDR3 sequence is 14 residues long.

This sequence joins TRBV6-5 and TRBJ1-4; D might be TRBD1 (6 bases). The clonotype comes from a woman in her 30s with acute COVID-19. The specimen sequenced was PBMCs or T cells enriched from blood (not recorded which). In DNA, the CDR3 is TGTGCCAGCAGGGGGGGGCTAGGGTTTGAAAAACTGTTTTTT. Encoded protein: CASRGGLGFEKLFF.